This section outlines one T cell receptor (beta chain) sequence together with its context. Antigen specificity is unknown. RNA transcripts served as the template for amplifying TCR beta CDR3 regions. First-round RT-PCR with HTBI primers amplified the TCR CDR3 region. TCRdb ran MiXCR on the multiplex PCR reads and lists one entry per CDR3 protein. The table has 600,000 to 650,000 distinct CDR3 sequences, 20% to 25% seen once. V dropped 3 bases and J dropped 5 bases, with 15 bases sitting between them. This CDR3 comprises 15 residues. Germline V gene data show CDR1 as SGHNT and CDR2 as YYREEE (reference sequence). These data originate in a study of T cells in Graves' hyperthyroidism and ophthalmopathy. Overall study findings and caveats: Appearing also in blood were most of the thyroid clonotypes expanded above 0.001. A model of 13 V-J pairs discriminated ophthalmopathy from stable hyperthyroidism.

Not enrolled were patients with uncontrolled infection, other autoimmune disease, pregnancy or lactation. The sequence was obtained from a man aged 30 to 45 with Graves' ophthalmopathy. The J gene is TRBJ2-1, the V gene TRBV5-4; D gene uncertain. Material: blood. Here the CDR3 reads CASSSSQEDHNEQFF. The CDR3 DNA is TGTGCCAGCAGCTCGTCTCAGGAAGACCACAATGAGCAGTTCTTC.